This record concerns one TCR beta chain sequence. Per germline, CDR1 LGHNA and CDR2 YNFKEQ. The CDR3 is 17 residues long. Sample donors were healthy Caucasian individuals that came from Russia, aged about 6 to 95. Each sample yielded at least 6.5 million isolated PBMCs. This record comes from a study of blood T cells in healthy people across ages. A sample-barcoded 5' primer and a J-beta primer mix were used in a second PCR of roughly 7 to 11 cycles. TCRdb re-analysed the 5' RACE reads in MiXCR, keeping a single row per CDR3 protein. The sample has about 730,000 distinct CDR3 sequences, roughly two fifths seen once.

The chain combines TRBV4-2 with TRBJ2-4, with 10 bases aligning to TRBD2. The DNA end lines up better with TRBJ2-5; the J call may be wrong. The sequenced sample was blood. This TCR derives from an older woman in good health. DNA of the CDR3: TGTGCCAGCAGCCAAGACATGAGCGGGGGGGCGGGAGAGACCCAGTACTTC. As protein: CASSQDMSGGAGETQYF.